A single sample is the source of the 29 T cell receptor beta chains below, sequenced in a study of molecular identifiers for immune sequencing clone quantification. TCRdb processed the PCR reads anew with MiXCR; each CDR3 protein has one entry. This sample carries roughly 300,000 distinct CDR3 sequences, about 22% of them seen once, and the ten largest clones take about 0.73%. The material sequenced was naive CD8+ T cells from blood, with Jurkat cell RNA spiked in. Regarding subset: FACS-sorted CD8+CD4-CCR7+CD45RA+ naive T cells. The receptors shown here come from a human donor in good health. Some libraries in this study had Jurkat cell RNA spiked in.

In this sample, this clonotype turned up many times. V is TRBV7-3 and J is TRBJ2-1, with D uncertain. The germline gives CDR1 SGHTA, CDR2 FQGTGA. The CDR3 contains 15 residues. V was cut by 5 bases and J by 4 bases, with 15 bases left in between. The CDR3 spells CASSQDLADYNEQFF. In DNA form, the CDR3 reads TGTGCCAGCAGCCAGGATCTGGCAGATTACAATGAGCAGTTCTTC.

The chain carries TRBV29-1 and TRBJ1-2; D remains unclear. V lost 5 bases and J lost 8, with 15 bases in between. The CDR3 runs 12 residues. The germline gives CDR1 SQVTM, CDR2 ANQGSEA. CDR3 sequence (DNA): TGCAGCGTTATTACACACGGCGGGGGCTACACCTTC. Translation gives CSVITHGGGYTF.

This clonotype came up many times. The chain uses TRBV29-1 and TRBJ2-7; TRBD2 is a possible D gene (6 bases). The CDR3 loop spans 13 amino acids. V was trimmed by 4 bases and J by 4 bases, leaving 14 bases between them. CDR1 and CDR2 from the germline V gene are SQVTM and ANQGSEA. The CDR3 protein is CSVVGGKHYEQYF. CDR3 nucleotide sequence: TGCAGCGTTGTCGGGGGAAAGCATTACGAGCAGTACTTC.

This sequence joins TRBV7-6 and TRBJ2-7; possibly TRBD1 or TRBD2 for D (5 bases each). The CDR3 runs 15 residues. CDR1 SGHVS and CDR2 FNYEAQ come from the germline V gene. Trimming shortened V by 5 bases and J by 2 bases, and 16 bases separated the two germline ends. CDR3 sequence: CASSTPTGTPYEQYF. The CDR3 DNA is TGTGCCAGCAGCACACCCACGGGGACCCCCTACGAGCAGTACTTC.

This clonotype was observed many times. The CDR3 DNA sequence: TGCAGTGCAAGACAGGGAGTGTTGAATGAAGCTTTCTTT. Translating it yields CSARQGVLNEAFF. The rearrangement uses TRBV20-1 and TRBJ1-1; 7 positions agree with TRBD1. The CDR3 is 13 amino acids. Germline V lookup: CDR1 DFQATT, CDR2 SNEGSKA (reference sequence). V lost 6 bases, J lost 7 bases, and 11 bases stayed unmatched.

The V gene is TRBV2, the J gene TRBJ2-7, with TRBD2 as a possible D gene (5 bases). The CDR3 runs 10 residues. Trimming pared 5 bases from V and 11 bases from J, leaving 10 bases between. CDR1 SNHLY and CDR2 FYNNEI come from the germline V gene. This CDR3 is CASSNMGEYF. The CDR3 nucleotides are TGTGCCAGCAGTAACATGGGAGAGTACTTC. Supplemented by reference TRBV2 and TRBJ2-7, the full variable domain reads EPEVTQTPSHQVTQMGQEVILRCVPISNHLYFYWYRQILGQKVEFLVSFYNNEISEKSEIFDDQFSVERPDGSNFTLKIRSTKLEDSAMYFCASSNMGEYFGPGTRLTVT.

With respect to this clonotype: Given a much more abundant clone one base away, this may be a read error. The CDR3, as DNA: TGTGCCAGCAGTTACTCTGGCAGTGCCACTGCAGCTTTCTTT. As protein: CASSYSGSATAAFF. The chain has TRBV6-5 and TRBJ1-1, with unresolved D. CDR1 and CDR2 from the germline V gene are MNHEY and SVGAGI. This CDR3 has 14 amino acids.

In this sample, this clonotype turned up many times. The chain links TRBV2 to TRBJ2-7; D gene uncertain. The CDR3 is made up of 13 amino acids. Trimming removed 1 base from V and 6 bases from J, with 10 bases in between. Germline lookup yields CDR1 SNHLY and CDR2 FYNNEI. CDR3 nucleotides: TGTGCCAGCAGTGAAGGTCCGGGTTTCGAGCAGTACTTC. The encoded protein is CASSEGPGFEQYF.

Worth noting for this clonotype: The conserved final phenylalanine or tryptophan is absent from the CDR3, which likely points to a read error. This chain joins TRBV20-1 and TRBJ2-3; the match to TRBD2 covers 7 bases. Germline-derived CDR1 and CDR2 are DFQATT and SNEGSKA (reference sequence). CDR3 length: 15 amino acids. Trimming cost V 5 bases and J 8 bases; bases outside gene matches: 16. CDR3 nucleotide sequence: TGCAGTGCTGGGGAACCTAGCGGATCCCCAGGTACGCAGTATTTA. Amino acid sequence: CSAGEPSGSPGTQYL.

J is TRBJ2-7 and V is TRBV30; 7 nucleotides match TRBD1. V lost 3 bases and J lost 3; bases outside the gene matches: 2. The CDR3 runs to 12 residues. Germline-derived CDR1 and CDR2 are GTSNPN and SVGIG (reference sequence). The CDR3, as DNA: TGTGCCTGGAGAGGGGGCTACTACGAGCAGTACTTC. Protein: CAWRGGYYEQYF. Using reference TRBV30 and TRBJ2-7 for the parts outside the CDR3, the full variable domain is SQTIHQWPATLVQPVGSPLSLECTVEGTSNPNLYWYRQAAGRGLQLLFYSVGIGQISSEVPQNLSASRPQDRQFILSSKKLLLSDSGFYLCAWRGGYYEQYFGPGTRLTVT.

In its sample, this clonotype was seen many times. The chain is built from TRBV12-3 or TRBV12-4 and TRBJ2-3; no definite D call. The CDR3 loop spans 11 amino acids. The germline V and J ends were trimmed by 9 bases and 4 bases, with 8 bases remaining between them. In nucleotides, the CDR3 is TGTGCCAGTATAGCCTCAGATACGCAGTATTTT. As protein: CASIASDTQYF.

This clonotype occurred many times. This chain links TRBV5-5 with TRBJ1-1, with D maybe TRBD1 (6 bases). V was clipped by 4 bases and J by 5 bases, with 15 bases between them. Germline assignment: CDR1 SGHKS and CDR2 YYEKEE (reference sequence). The CDR3 has 14 amino acids. The CDR3 DNA reads as TGTGCCAGCAGCCCAGCCGAAGGGGGTACTGAAGCTTTCTTT. It translates to CASSPAEGGTEAFF.

V and J are TRBV27 and TRBJ2-3; D may correspond to TRBD1 or TRBD2 (6 bases each). V was clipped by 7 bases and J by 4 bases, with 21 bases between them. There are 16 residues in the CDR3. CDR1 and CDR2 from the germline V gene are MNHEY and SMNVEV (reference sequence). This chain's CDR3 is CASTRGGEYDPDTQYF. The CDR3 DNA follows: TGTGCCAGCACCAGGGGCGGGGAATACGACCCAGATACGCAGTATTTT.

In this sample, this clonotype turned up many times. V and J are TRBV4-3 and TRBJ2-3; D call uncertain. The V gene lost 0 bases and the J gene lost 0 bases, with 7 bases spanning the gap. The CDR3 sequence is 15 residues long. The germline V gene encodes CDR1 LGHNA and CDR2 YSLEER. The CDR3 loop is CASSQDIGSTDTQYF. CDR3 coding DNA: TGCGCCAGCAGCCAAGATATTGGCAGCACAGATACGCAGTATTTT.

In the case of this clonotype: This could be a read error, since a much larger clone is one nucleotide away. The CDR3 DNA sequence: TGTGCCAGCAGCGACCGCACCCCCGAGCAGTACTTC. This translates into CASSDRTPEQYF. The chain uses TRBV5-6 and TRBJ2-7; D uncertain. The CDR3 consists of 12 residues. The V and J ends lost 4 bases and 6 bases respectively, with 11 bases between them. Germline values: CDR1 SGHDT, CDR2 YYEEEE.

The chain employs TRBV12-3 or TRBV12-4 and TRBJ1-5, with D possibly matching TRBD1 (5 bases). V was cut by 6 bases and J by 3 bases, with 9 bases left in between. This CDR3 is built from 13 residues. The CDR3 spells CASRSTVNQPQHF. Written as DNA, the CDR3 is TGTGCCAGCAGGTCGACAGTCAATCAGCCCCAGCATTTT.

J is TRBJ1-3 and V is TRBV19; maybe TRBD1 (5 bases). The germline CDR1 and CDR2 sequences are LNHDA and SQIVND (reference sequence). The CDR3 is made up of 14 amino acids. V was cut by 5 bases and J by 2 bases, with 10 bases left in between. The CDR3 loop is CASSPGPAGNTIYF. The DNA for the CDR3 is TGTGCCAGTAGTCCGGGACCTGCTGGAAACACCATATATTTT.

This clonotype was recorded at least ten times. The chain carries TRBV29-1 and TRBJ2-7; D unclear. V lost 4 bases to trimming and J lost 4 bases, with 17 bases between them. Germline CDR1 and CDR2: SQVTM and ANQGSEA. The CDR3 is 14 amino acids. CDR3 nucleotides: TGCAGCGTTGTTTCGACCTTGGATCCATACGAGCAGTACTTC. Protein: CSVVSTLDPYEQYF.

This clonotype turned up a few times. A clone one base away is much larger, so this may be a read error. V usage is TRBV19 and J usage is TRBJ1-5; D perhaps matches TRBD1 (5 bases). From germline, CDR1 is LNHDA and CDR2 SQIVND (reference sequence). Trimming shortened V by 7 bases and J by 6 bases, and 16 bases separated the two germline ends. The CDR3 contains 14 residues. As DNA, the CDR3 is TGTGCCAGTACCCCGACCGGGGGGAGTCAGCCCCAGCATTTT. Translating gives CASTPTGGSQPQHF. Full variable domain (outside the CDR3, taken from reference TRBV19 and TRBJ1-5): DGGITQSPKYLFRKEGQNVTLSCEQNLNHDAMYWYRQDPGQGLRLIYYSQIVNDFQKGDIAEGYSVSREKKESFPLTVTSAQKNPTAFYLCASTPTGGSQPQHFGDGTRLSIL.

This clonotype was seen repeatedly, ten times or more. This chain links TRBV7-9 with TRBJ1-1; weak D call: TRBD1 (5 bases). The ends were cut back, 6 bases at V and 5 bases at J, with 16 bases in the middle. CDR3 length: 14 amino acids. CDR1 is SEHNR, CDR2 FQNEAQ, per germline (reference sequence). The CDR3 region has the DNA TGTGCCAGCAGACTAGAGGGGACGTGGACTGAAGCTTTCTTT. Protein product: CASRLEGTWTEAFF.

Details on this clonotype: A clone one base away is much larger, so this may be a read error. The V call is TRBV28, the J call TRBJ1-2, with unresolved D. From germline, CDR1 is MDHEN and CDR2 SYDVKM. Trimming stripped 6 bases from V and 3 bases from J, with 20 bases between. CDR3 length: 16 residues. The CDR3 region has the DNA TGTGCCAGCAGCCCGACCCTTGGCCAGAGCTACTATGGCTACACCTTC. This sequence encodes CASSPTLGQSYYGYTF.

As concerns this clonotype: This clone may be a read error of a much larger clone one base away. The chain uses TRBV7-9 and TRBJ2-5, with D possibly being TRBD1 (5 bases). CDR3 length: 14 amino acids. CDR1 and CDR2 from the germline V gene are SEHNR and FQNEAQ (reference sequence). CDR3 sequence reads: CASGLGAGKETQYF. DNA of the CDR3: TGTGCCAGCGGCTTAGGGGCAGGGAAAGAGACCCAGTACTTC.

This clonotype was seen repeatedly, ten times or more. This chain joins TRBV7-9 and TRBJ2-7; maybe TRBD1 (6 bases). Between the trimmed V and J ends, which lost 5 bases and 3 bases, there was a span of 11 bases. The CDR3 is made up of 13 amino acids. Germline V gene lookup returns CDR1 SEHNR and CDR2 FQNEAQ (reference sequence). CDR3 residues: CASSLGAFYEQYF. In DNA, the CDR3 is TGTGCCAGCAGCCTGGGGGCGTTCTACGAGCAGTACTTC. Looking up the rest from reference TRBV7-9 and TRBJ2-7 gives the full variable domain: DTGVSQNPRHKITKRGQNVTFRCDPISEHNRLYWYRQTLGQGPEFLTYFQNEAQLEKSRLLSDRFSAERPKGSFSTLEIQRTEQGDSAMYLCASSLGAFYEQYFGPGTRLTVT.

This clonotype was detected only a few times. The chain combines TRBV18 with TRBJ2-7, with TRBD2 matching 8 bases. This CDR3 region has 15 residues. In germline, CDR1 is KGHSH, CDR2 LQKENI. J lost 2 bases, V lost 3 bases, and 6 bases had no gene match. CDR3 bases: TGTGCCAGCTCACCGGGACTAGAGGCCCCCTACGAGCAGTACTTC. The encoded protein is CASSPGLEAPYEQYF.

This clonotype was counted between two and nine times. The chain couples TRBV7-9 to TRBJ2-7, with D perhaps matching TRBD2 (7 bases). Trimming shortened V by 2 bases and J by 3 bases, and 17 bases separated the two germline ends. This CDR3 is built from 16 residues. CDR1 is SEHNR and CDR2 is FQNEAQ in the germline V gene (reference sequence). In DNA form, the CDR3 reads TGTGCCAGCAGCTTAAGGGAGGGGGGAACTGTCTACGAGCAGTACTTC. It encodes CASSLREGGTVYEQYF.

This clonotype was recorded at least ten times. The chain links TRBV9 to TRBJ1-6, with D maybe TRBD1 (6 bases). Trimming took off 3 bases at V and 7 bases at J, with 11 bases between the two ends. The CDR3 spans 14 residues. Germline CDR1 SGDLS, CDR2 YYNGEE. This chain's CDR3 is CASSEGGSNSPLHF. DNA for the CDR3: TGTGCCAGCAGCGAAGGGGGTTCGAATTCACCCCTCCACTTT.

J is TRBJ2-3 and V is TRBV29-1, with D possibly being TRBD1 or TRBD2 (7 bases each). V was clipped by 4 bases and J by 0 bases, with 17 bases between them. CDR1 SQVTM and CDR2 ANQGSEA come from the germline V gene. The CDR3 totals 16 residues. The CDR3 region has the DNA TGCAGCGTTGTAGTGCGGCAGGGGGGGAGCACAGATACGCAGTATTTT. This gives the protein CSVVVRQGGSTDTQYF.

This chain uses TRBV6-5 with TRBJ1-1; 7 bases map to TRBD1. CDR3 length equals 12 residues. Germline V gene data show CDR1 as MNHEY and CDR2 as SVGAGI. The V and J ends lost 2 bases and 11 bases, in that order; junction bases with no gene match: 5. The CDR3 is CASSYKTGSAFF. CDR3 DNA sequence: TGTGCCAGCAGTTACAAGACAGGGTCGGCTTTCTTT.

The chain employs TRBV6-5 and TRBJ2-7; 8 bases are a match to TRBD1. Germline CDR1 is MNHEY and CDR2 is SVGAGI. V was clipped by 5 bases and J by 0 bases; unmatched bases: 6. The CDR3 has 15 residues. CDR3 amino acids: CASSTRTGTSYEQYF. DNA for the CDR3: TGTGCCAGCAGTACCCGGACAGGGACCTCCTACGAGCAGTACTTC.